This entry lists 11 T cell receptor beta chains sequenced from one sample in a study of blood T cell repertoires in COVID-19. Method: immunoSEQ multiplex PCR; TCRdb's copy keeps in-frame clones and lacks some. This sample carries 200,000 or so clones, approximately 82% of them seen once, and the ten largest clones take around 6.9%. Sequences were obtained from peripheral blood. The receptor source for this set is a human donor with acute or convalescent COVID-19. The donor label of this sample is uncertain.

This chain joins TRBV11-2 and TRBJ2-4; 7 nucleotides match TRBD2. V lost 1 base, J lost 4 bases, and 7 bases stayed unmatched. This CDR3 spans 16 amino acids. CDR1 is SGHAT and CDR2 is FQNNGV in the germline V gene. The CDR3 nucleotides read TGTGCCAGCAGCTTAGGTAGTCTAGCGGCTAAAAACATTCAGTACTTC. It specifies CASSLGSLAAKNIQYF.

The V and J genes are TRBV28 and TRBJ1-6, with TRBD1 as a possible D gene (5 bases). Trimming took 3 bases from V and 7 from J, leaving 10 bases between them. The CDR3 extends over 14 amino acids. Germline lookup yields CDR1 MDHEN and CDR2 SYDVKM. CDR3 coding DNA: TGTGCCAGCAGTTTTTGGGGGGACAATTCACCCCTCCACTTT. The encoded protein is CASSFWGDNSPLHF.

This clone was detected once. The chain uses TRBV10-2 and TRBJ2-5, with 7 bases that match TRBD1. Germline CDR1 reads WSHSY; CDR2 reads SAAADI. V shed 1 base, J shed 6 bases, and the junction held 5 bases outside the gene matches. There are 14 residues in the CDR3. In nucleotides, the CDR3 is TGCGCCAGCAGTGAGTTCGACAGGGAGAAGACCCAGTACTTC. It encodes CASSEFDREKTQYF.

The chain is built from TRBV7-9 and TRBJ2-5; 9 bases are a match to TRBD1. Germline loops: CDR1 SEHNR, CDR2 FQNEAQ (reference sequence). The CDR3 spans 15 residues. Unmatched junction bases numbered 9, after V lost 5 bases and J lost 5 bases. This CDR3 is CASSTGGRLVETQYF. The DNA for the CDR3 is TGTGCCAGCAGCACAGGGGGCAGGTTGGTGGAGACCCAGTACTTC.

This rearrangement joins TRBV5-4 to TRBJ2-7, with 7 nucleotides matching TRBD1. The V and J ends lost 5 bases and 3 bases, in that order; junction bases with no gene match: 5. From germline, CDR1 is SGHNT and CDR2 YYREEE (reference sequence). CDR3 length equals 13 residues. The CDR3 loop is CASSSRQGYEQYF. As DNA, the CDR3 is TGTGCCAGCAGTTCGAGACAGGGCTACGAGCAGTACTTC.

V usage is TRBV5-1 and J usage is TRBJ2-1, with D tentatively TRBD2 (6 bases). This CDR3 is built from 18 residues. Germline loops: CDR1 SGHRS, CDR2 YFSETQ. V lost 0 bases and J lost 0, with 16 bases in between. The CDR3 coding sequence is TGCGCCAGCAGCTTGGGGTCTCGTGGGAGGAGCTCCTACAATGAGCAGTTCTTC. Translation: CASSLGSRGRSSYNEQFF.

The chain uses TRBV6-1 and TRBJ2-7; D perhaps matches TRBD2 (5 bases). The CDR3 covers 15 residues. Trimming removed 3 bases from V and 3 bases from J, with 15 bases in between. Germline-derived CDR1 and CDR2 are MNHNS and SASEGT. Written as DNA, the CDR3 is TGTGCCAGCAGTGACCCCGGGATGAGCGGCTACGAGCAGTACTTC. Amino acid sequence: CASSDPGMSGYEQYF.

Details on this clone: Other DNA sequences in this specimen translate into the identical CDR3. The gene calls are TRBV6-5 and TRBJ1-2, with unresolved D. The CDR3 is 13 residues long. Trimming took 0 bases from V and 5 from J, leaving 7 bases between them. Germline V gene sequence: CDR1 MNHEY, CDR2 SVGAGI. In DNA form, the CDR3 reads TGTGCCAGCAGTTACTCGGGAGGGTATGGCTACACCTTC. Its protein product is CASSYSGGYGYTF.

This chain uses TRBV10-3 with TRBJ2-5, with 11 bases matching TRBD1. The CDR3 length is 15 residues. Per germline, CDR1 ENHRY and CDR2 SYGVKD. The V and J ends lost 6 bases and 4 bases, in that order; junction bases with no gene match: 7. The CDR3 loop reads CAISAAGTGGETQYF. The CDR3 DNA reads as TGTGCCATCAGCGCCGCTGGGACAGGGGGAGAGACCCAGTACTTC.

The chain employs TRBV5-4 and TRBJ2-5; 11 nucleotides align to TRBD2. The germline gives CDR1 SGHNT, CDR2 YYREEE (reference sequence). With 3 bases clipped from V and 2 bases from J, the junction kept 3 bases outside the gene matches. The CDR3 runs to 15 residues. CDR3 in amino acids: CASSSRTSGQETQYF. CDR3 DNA sequence: TGTGCCAGCAGCTCCCGGACTAGCGGGCAAGAGACCCAGTACTTC.

This clone occurred once. This chain uses TRBV7-2 with TRBJ2-7, with 9 bases identical to TRBD2. Germline V lookup: CDR1 SGHTA, CDR2 FQGNSA. Losses at the gene ends were 0 bases for V and 1 base for J; bases not matched to a gene: 4. The CDR3 length is 16 residues. The DNA of the CDR3 is TGTGCCAGCAGCTTAGCGGGGAGCGGGAGGTCCTACGAGCAGTACTTC. Translation gives CASSLAGSGRSYEQYF.